This TCR beta chain was sequenced in a study of CD8 T cells in ankylosing spondylitis. Study-wide results and caveats: Reportedly, disease-linked clones are significantly enriched in ankylosing spondylitis patients' matched synovial fluid. It appeared that ankylosing spondylitis blood was characterized by a TCR beta motif of several highly homologous variants.

Making use of molecular barcodes, quantitative 5'-RACE generated TCR beta libraries. Using its own MiXCR run on the 5' RACE reads, TCRdb lists one record per CDR3 protein. The sample carries 50,000 to 70,000 distinct CDR3 sequences, roughly 6.2% recorded once. Looked up from germline, CDR1 is SNHLY and CDR2 is FYNNEI. The CDR3 runs to 13 residues. The V end was cut by 2 bases, the J end by 2 bases, with 4 bases between. This clonotype came up many times. Its cognate antigen is unknown. The chain carries TRBV2 and TRBJ1-5, with no clear D. The sample was synovial fluid, either unsorted or a sorted T cell fraction (not recorded which). The TCR sequence derives from a male donor with ankylosing spondylitis. CDR3 region: CASSEQGNQPQHF. The CDR3, as DNA: TGTGCCAGCAGTGAACAGGGCAATCAGCCCCAGCATTTT.